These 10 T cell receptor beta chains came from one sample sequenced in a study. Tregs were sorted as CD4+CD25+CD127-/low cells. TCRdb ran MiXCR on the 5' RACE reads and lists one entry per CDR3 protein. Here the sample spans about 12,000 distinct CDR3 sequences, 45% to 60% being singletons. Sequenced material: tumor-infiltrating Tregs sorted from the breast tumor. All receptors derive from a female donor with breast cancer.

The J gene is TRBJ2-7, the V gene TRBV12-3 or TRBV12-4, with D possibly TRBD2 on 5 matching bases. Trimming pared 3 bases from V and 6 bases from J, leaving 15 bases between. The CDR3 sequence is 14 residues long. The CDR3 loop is CASSLQKLRAEQYF. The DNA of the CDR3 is TGTGCCAGCAGTTTGCAAAAATTGCGGGCCGAGCAGTACTTC.

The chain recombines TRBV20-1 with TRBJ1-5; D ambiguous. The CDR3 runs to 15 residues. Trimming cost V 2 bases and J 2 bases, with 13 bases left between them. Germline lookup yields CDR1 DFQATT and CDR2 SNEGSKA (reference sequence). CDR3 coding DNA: TGCAGTGCTAGATACTCTCTTCAGGGCAATCAGCCCCAGCATTTT. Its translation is CSARYSLQGNQPQHF.

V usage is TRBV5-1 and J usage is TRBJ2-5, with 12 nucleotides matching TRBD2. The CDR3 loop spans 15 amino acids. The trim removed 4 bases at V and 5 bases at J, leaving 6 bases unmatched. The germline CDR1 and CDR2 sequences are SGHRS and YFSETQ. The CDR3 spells CASSPGLAGRETQYF. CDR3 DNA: TGCGCCAGCAGCCCCGGACTAGCGGGAAGGGAGACCCAGTACTTC.

DNA for the CDR3: TGTGCCAGCAGTCCCCCCGGGAGGAATTACGAGCAGTACTTC. Amino acid sequence: CASSPPGRNYEQYF. The V gene is TRBV12-3 or TRBV12-4, the J gene TRBJ2-7, with 7 positions matching TRBD2. V shed 5 bases and J 4 bases; nucleotides not matched to a gene: 8. The CDR3 spans 14 residues.

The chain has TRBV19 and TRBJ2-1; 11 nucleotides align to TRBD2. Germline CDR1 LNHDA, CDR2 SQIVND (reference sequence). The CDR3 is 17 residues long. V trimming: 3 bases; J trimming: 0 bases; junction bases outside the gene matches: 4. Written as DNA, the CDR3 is TGTGCCAGTAGTATCGGGACTAGCGGCAGCTCCTACAATGAGCAGTTCTTC. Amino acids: CASSIGTSGSSYNEQFF.

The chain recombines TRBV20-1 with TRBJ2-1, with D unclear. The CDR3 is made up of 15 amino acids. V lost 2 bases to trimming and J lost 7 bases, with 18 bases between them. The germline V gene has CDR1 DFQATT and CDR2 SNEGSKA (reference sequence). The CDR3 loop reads CSARSGRELGNEQFF. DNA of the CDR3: TGCAGTGCTAGAAGTGGACGCGAATTAGGAAATGAGCAGTTCTTC.

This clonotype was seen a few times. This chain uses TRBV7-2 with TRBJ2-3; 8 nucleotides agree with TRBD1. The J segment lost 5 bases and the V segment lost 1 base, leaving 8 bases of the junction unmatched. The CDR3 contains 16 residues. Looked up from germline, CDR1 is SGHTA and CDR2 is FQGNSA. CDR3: CASSLGGRGPQDTQYF. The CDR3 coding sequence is TGTGCCAGCAGCTTAGGCGGCAGGGGGCCCCAAGATACGCAGTATTTT.

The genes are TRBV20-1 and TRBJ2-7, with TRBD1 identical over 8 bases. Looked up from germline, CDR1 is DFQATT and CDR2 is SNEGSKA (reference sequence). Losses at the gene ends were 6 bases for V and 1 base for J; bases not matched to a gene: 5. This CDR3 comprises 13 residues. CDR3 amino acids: CSATGTGSYEQYF. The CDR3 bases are TGCAGTGCCACAGGGACAGGTTCCTACGAGCAGTACTTC.

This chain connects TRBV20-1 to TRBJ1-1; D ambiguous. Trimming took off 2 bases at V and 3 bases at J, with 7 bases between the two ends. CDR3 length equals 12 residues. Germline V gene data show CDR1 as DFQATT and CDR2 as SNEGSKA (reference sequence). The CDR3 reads CSARRLDTEAFF. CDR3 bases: TGCAGTGCTAGAAGGTTGGACACTGAAGCTTTCTTT.

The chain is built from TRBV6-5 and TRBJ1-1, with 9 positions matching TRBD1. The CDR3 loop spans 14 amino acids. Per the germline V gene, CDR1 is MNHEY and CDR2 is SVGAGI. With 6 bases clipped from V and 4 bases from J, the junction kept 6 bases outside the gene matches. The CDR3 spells CASRRRTGATEAFF. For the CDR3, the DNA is TGTGCCAGCAGGCGTAGGACAGGGGCCACTGAAGCTTTCTTT.